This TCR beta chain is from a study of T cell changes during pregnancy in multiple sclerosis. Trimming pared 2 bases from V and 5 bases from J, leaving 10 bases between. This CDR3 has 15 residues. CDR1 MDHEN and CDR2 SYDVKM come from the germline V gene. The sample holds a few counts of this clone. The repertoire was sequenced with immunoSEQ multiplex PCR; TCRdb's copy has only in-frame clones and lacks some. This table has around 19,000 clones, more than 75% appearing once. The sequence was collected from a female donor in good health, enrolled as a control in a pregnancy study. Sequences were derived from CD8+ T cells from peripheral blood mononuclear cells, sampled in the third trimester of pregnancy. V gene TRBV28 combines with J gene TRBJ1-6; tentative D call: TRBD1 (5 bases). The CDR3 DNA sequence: TGTGCCAGCAGTTTAGGAGGGGTCGATAATTCACCCCTCCACTTT. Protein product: CASSLGGVDNSPLHF.